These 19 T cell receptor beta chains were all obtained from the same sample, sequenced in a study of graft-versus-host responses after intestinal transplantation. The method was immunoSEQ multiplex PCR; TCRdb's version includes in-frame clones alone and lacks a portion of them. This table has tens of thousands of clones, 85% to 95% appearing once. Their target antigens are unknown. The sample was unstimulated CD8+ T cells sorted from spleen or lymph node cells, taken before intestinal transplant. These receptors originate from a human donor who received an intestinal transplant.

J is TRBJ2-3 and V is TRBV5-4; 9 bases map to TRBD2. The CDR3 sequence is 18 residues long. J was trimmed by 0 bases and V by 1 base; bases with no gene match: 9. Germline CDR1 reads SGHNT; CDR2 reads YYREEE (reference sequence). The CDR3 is CASSLSPFGTSSTDTQYF. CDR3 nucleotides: TGTGCCAGCAGCTTGAGCCCCTTCGGGACTAGCAGCACAGATACGCAGTATTTT. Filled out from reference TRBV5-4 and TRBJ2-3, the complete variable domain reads ETGVTQSPTHLIKTRGQQVTLRCSSQSGHNTVSWYQQALGQGPQFIFQYYREEENGRGNFPPRFSGLQFPNYSSELNVNALELDDSALYLCASSLSPFGTSSTDTQYFGPGTRLTVL.

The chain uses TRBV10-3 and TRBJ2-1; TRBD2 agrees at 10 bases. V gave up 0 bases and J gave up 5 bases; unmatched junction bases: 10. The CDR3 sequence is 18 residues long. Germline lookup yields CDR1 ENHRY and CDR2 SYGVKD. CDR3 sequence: CAISESVKRGGAHNEQFF. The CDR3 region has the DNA TGTGCCATCAGTGAGTCGGTGAAGCGGGGGGGCGCCCACAATGAGCAGTTCTTC.

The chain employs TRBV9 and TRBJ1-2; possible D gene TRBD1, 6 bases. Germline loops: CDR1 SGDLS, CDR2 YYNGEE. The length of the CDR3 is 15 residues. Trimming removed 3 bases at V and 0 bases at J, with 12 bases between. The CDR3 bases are TGTGCCAGCAGCGCTGGGACACCGGCTAACTATGGCTACACCTTC. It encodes CASSAGTPANYGYTF. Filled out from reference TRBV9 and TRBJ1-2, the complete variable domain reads DSGVTQTPKHLITATGQRVTLRCSPRSGDLSVYWYQQSLDQGLQFLIQYYNGEERAKGNILERFSAQQFPDLHSELNLSSLELGDSALYFCASSAGTPANYGYTFGSGTRLTVV.

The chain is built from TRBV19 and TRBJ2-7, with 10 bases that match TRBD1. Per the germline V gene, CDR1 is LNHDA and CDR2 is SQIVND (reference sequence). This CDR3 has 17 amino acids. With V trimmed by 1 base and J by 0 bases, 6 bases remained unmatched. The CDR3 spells CASSIAGGTGVSYEQYF. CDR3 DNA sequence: TGTGCCAGTAGTATAGCGGGGGGGACAGGGGTCTCCTACGAGCAGTACTTC.

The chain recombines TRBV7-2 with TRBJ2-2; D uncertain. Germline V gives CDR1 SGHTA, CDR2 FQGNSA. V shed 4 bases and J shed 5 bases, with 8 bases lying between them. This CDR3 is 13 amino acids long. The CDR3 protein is CASSYLTTGELFF. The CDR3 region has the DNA TGTGCCAGCAGCTATTTAACAACCGGGGAGCTGTTTTTT.

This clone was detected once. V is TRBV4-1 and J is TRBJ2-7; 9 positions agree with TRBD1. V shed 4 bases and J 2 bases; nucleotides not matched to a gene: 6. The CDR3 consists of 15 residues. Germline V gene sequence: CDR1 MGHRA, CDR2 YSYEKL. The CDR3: CASSLAGTGPYEQYF. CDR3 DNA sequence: TGCGCCAGCAGCCTAGCCGGGACAGGGCCCTACGAGCAGTACTTC.

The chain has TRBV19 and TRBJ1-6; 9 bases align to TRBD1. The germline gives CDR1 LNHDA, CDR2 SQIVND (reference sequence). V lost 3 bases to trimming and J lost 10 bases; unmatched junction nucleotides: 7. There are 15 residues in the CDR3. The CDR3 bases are TGTGCCAGTAGTATCTATGGACAGGGGATATCACCCCTCCACTTT. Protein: CASSIYGQGISPLHF. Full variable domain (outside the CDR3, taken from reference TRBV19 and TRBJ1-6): DGGITQSPKYLFRKEGQNVTLSCEQNLNHDAMYWYRQDPGQGLRLIYYSQIVNDFQKGDIAEGYSVSREKKESFPLTVTSAQKNPTAFYLCASSIYGQGISPLHFGNGTRLTVT.

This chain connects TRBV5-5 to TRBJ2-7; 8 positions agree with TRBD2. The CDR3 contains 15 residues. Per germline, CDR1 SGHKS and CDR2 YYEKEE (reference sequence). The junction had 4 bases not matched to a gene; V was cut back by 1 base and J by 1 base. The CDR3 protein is CASSLSIAGSYEQYF. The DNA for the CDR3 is TGTGCCAGCAGCTTGTCGATAGCGGGGTCCTACGAGCAGTACTTC.

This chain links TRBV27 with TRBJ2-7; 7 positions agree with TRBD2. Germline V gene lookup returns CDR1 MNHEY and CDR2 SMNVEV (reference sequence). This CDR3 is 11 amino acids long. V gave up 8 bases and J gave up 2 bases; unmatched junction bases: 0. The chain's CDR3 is CASGGAYEQYF. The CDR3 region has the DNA TGTGCCAGCGGGGGGGCCTACGAGCAGTACTTC.

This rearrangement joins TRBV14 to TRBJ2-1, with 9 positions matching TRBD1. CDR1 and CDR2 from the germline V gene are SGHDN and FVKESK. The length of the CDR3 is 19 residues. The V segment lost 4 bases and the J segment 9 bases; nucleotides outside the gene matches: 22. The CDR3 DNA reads TGTGCCAGCAGCCCCTTCTCCTTTCCCGACAGGGGGGGGATAATTGAGCAGTTCTTC. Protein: CASSPFSFPDRGGIIEQFF.

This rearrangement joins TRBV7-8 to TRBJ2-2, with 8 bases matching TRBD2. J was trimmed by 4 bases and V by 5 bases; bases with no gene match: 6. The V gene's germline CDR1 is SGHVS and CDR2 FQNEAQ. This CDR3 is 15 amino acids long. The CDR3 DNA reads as TGTGCCAGCAGCCCCGGACGGGAGGGCACCGGGGAGCTGTTTTTT. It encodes CASSPGREGTGELFF. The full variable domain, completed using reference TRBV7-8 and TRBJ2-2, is GAGVSQSPRYKVAKRGQDVALRCDPISGHVSLFWYQQALGQGPEFLTYFQNEAQLDKSGLPSDRFFAERPEGSVSTLKIQRTQQEDSAVYLCASSPGREGTGELFFGEGSRLTVL.

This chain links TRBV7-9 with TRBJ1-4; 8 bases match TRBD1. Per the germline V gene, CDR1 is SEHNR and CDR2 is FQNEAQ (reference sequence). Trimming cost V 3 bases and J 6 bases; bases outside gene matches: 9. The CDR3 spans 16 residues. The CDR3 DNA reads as TGTGCCAGCAGCTTGTGGACAGGGAGTAAGGATGAAAAACTGTTTTTT. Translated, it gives CASSLWTGSKDEKLFF.

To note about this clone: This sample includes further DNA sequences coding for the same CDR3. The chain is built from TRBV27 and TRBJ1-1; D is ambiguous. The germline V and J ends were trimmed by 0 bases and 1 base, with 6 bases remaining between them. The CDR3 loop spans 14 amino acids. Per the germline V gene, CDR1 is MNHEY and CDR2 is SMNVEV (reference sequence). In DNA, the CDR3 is TGTGCCAGCAGTTTATCACGCGGGAACACTGAAGCTTTCTTT. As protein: CASSLSRGNTEAFF.

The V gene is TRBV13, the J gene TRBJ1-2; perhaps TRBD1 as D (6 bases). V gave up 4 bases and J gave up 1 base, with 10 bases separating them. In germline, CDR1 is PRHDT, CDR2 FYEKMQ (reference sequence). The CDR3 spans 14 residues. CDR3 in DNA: TGTGCCAGCAGCTCTCGACAGGATAACTATGGCTACACCTTC. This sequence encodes CASSSRQDNYGYTF.

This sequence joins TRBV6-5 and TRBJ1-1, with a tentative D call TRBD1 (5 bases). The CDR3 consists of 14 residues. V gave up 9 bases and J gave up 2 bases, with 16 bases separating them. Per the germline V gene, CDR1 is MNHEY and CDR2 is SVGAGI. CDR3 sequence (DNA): TGTGCCAGTTGGCGGGAGGGGACCAACACTGAAGCTTTCTTT. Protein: CASWREGTNTEAFF.

CDR3 protein: CASSEGPAGGYEQYF. CDR3 in DNA: TGCGCCAGCAGTGAAGGGCCGGCCGGGGGGTACGAGCAGTACTTC. The chain links TRBV10-2 to TRBJ2-7; 7 nucleotides agree with TRBD2. This CDR3 is built from 15 residues. The germline V gene encodes CDR1 WSHSY and CDR2 SAAADI. J gave up 4 bases and V 3 bases, and 9 bases lay outside the gene matches.

CDR3 bases: TGCGCCAGCAGCCAAGATCCACCCCACCAGGGGTCCTATGGCTACACCTTC. Encoded protein: CASSQDPPHQGSYGYTF. The chain joins TRBV4-3 to TRBJ1-2; D is perhaps TRBD1 (6 bases). The V and J ends lost 0 bases and 4 bases respectively, with 18 bases between them. Germline V CDR1 and CDR2: LGHNA, YSLEER. The CDR3 length is 17 residues.

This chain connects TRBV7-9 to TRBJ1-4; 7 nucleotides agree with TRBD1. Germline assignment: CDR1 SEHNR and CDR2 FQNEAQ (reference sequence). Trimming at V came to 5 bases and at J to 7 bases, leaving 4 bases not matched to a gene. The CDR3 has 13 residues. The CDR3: CASSGTEGEKLFF. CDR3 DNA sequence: TGTGCCAGCAGCGGGACAGAGGGTGAAAAACTGTTTTTT. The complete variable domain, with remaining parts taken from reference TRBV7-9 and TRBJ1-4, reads DTGVSQNPRHKITKRGQNVTFRCDPISEHNRLYWYRQTLGQGPEFLTYFQNEAQLEKSRLLSDRFSAERPKGSFSTLEIQRTEQGDSAMYLCASSGTEGEKLFFGSGTQLSVL.

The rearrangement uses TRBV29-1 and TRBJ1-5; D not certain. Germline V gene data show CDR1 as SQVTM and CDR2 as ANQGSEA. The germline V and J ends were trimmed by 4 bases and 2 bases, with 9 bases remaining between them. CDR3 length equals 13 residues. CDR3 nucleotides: TGCAGCGTTGGACCCGGAGGCAATCAGCCCCAGCATTTT. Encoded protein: CSVGPGGNQPQHF.